This TCR beta chain was found in a study of blood T cell repertoires in COVID-19. Overall study: Acute and convalescent COVID-19 samples came from the United States, Italy and Spain. From T cells, B-cell-depleted T cells, or PBMCs came the material, which was cDNA or gDNA.

Original data processing: Reference gene primer amplification in the assay estimated nucleated cell counts. Sequencing was performed with immunoSEQ multiplex PCR; in TCRdb, only in-frame clones are kept and a portion is missing. The V and J calls and clone size are taken from that table; D and trimming were inferred from the DNA. Of around 140,000 clones detected, roughly 90% appear once; the ten largest clones hold about 2%. This CDR3 contains 14 residues. Trimming removed 2 bases from V and 7 bases from J, with 12 bases in between. Germline V lookup: CDR1 MNHEY, CDR2 SVGEGT. J is TRBJ1-5 and V is TRBV6-2 or TRBV6-3; D uncertain. Sequencing was performed on peripheral blood. The TCR comes from a man between 65 and 85 years old with active COVID-19. The CDR3 here is CASSYVGAEQPQHF. The CDR3, as DNA: TGTGCCAGCAGTTACGTAGGCGCGGAACAGCCCCAGCATTTT.